This is a list of T cell receptor beta chains from one sample in a study of T cell repertoires in cytomegalovirus infection. Antigen specificity for these receptors is unknown. TCRdb recomputed calls from the reads with MiXCR, one row per CDR3 protein. The sample includes roughly 990,000 distinct CDR3 sequences, around 32% of them seen just once. The material was cultured CD8+ T cells from PBMCs, obtained from culture after CMV antigen stimulation. The receptors originated from a human donor in good health (CMV status not recorded). Some clones in this sample may be carry-over from other donors' samples. CDR3s include the opening cysteine and the closing phenylalanine or tryptophan. A D gene is named only where the DNA matches it firmly. Some rows have no size entry. The others give once, few or many, or a class for an expanded clone.

V,size,J,D,length,DNA,CDR3
TRBV24-1,few,TRBJ2-5,TRBD2,17,TGTGCCACCGGTGGGGTAGCGGGGGACGCTCACCAAGAGACCCAGTACTTC,CATGGVAGDAHQETQYF
TRBV12-3/TRBV12-4,few,TRBJ2-2,-,19,TGTGCCAGCAGGATGGTTCCGGACAGGGCGGGGGGAAACACCGGGGAGCTGTTTTTT,CASRMVPDRAGGNTGELFF
TRBV7-6,many,TRBJ2-2,TRBD2,13,TGTGCCAGCAGCTGGGGGGGTCCCGGGGAGCTGTTTTTT,CASSWGGPGELFF
TRBV12-3/TRBV12-4,few,TRBJ2-5,TRBD2,15,TGTGCCAGCAGTCAGGGACTAGCCGTAGGGGAGACCCAGTACTTC,CASSQGLAVGETQYF
TRBV7-6,-,TRBJ2-1,-,16,TGTGCCAGCAGCTTAGATTTGGAATCCTCCTACAATGAGCAGTTCTTC,CASSLDLESSYNEQFF
TRBV7-9,few,TRBJ2-5,-,13,TGTGCCAGCAGTTCCGGGACCCCGAAGACCCAGTACTTC,CASSSGTPKTQYF
TRBV19,few,TRBJ2-2,-,15,TGTGCCAGTAGTAGAAAGAACAGGAACACCGGGGAGCTGTTTTTT,CASSRKNRNTGELFF
TRBV7-9,few,TRBJ2-7,-,15,TGTGCCAGCAGCTACCCGGGGGCAGGGCAACGAGAGCAGTACTTC,CASSYPGAGQREQYF
TRBV19,few,TRBJ2-4,TRBD1,15,TGTGCCAGTAGGGACAGGGAAGGGGCCAAAAACATTCAGTACTTC,CASRDREGAKNIQYF
TRBV19,few,TRBJ1-1,-,12,TGTGCCAGTAGTAACCGGCCCGATGGAGCTTTCTTT,CASSNRPDGAFF
TRBV6-2/TRBV6-3,few,TRBJ2-1,-,12,TGTGCCAGCAGTTACGGGCTCGATGAGCAGTTCTTC,CASSYGLDEQFF
TRBV7-6,many,TRBJ2-2,-,20,TGTGCCAGCAGCTTCCCACGGGGGCCGAATTACTTCTCGAACACCGGGGAGCTGTTTTTT,CASSFPRGPNYFSNTGELFF
TRBV6-5,-,TRBJ2-6,-,19,TGTGCCAGCAGTTACGTCGCAGGGAACGTTGTCTCTGGGGCCAACGTCCTGACTTTC,CASSYVAGNVVSGANVLTF
TRBV6-5,-,TRBJ1-1,-,14,TGTGCCAGCAGTTACTCCGATGGGGGCACTGAAGCTTTCTTT,CASSYSDGGTEAFF
TRBV12-3/TRBV12-4,-,TRBJ2-5,TRBD2,16,TGTGCCAGCAGTTTCCTAACTAGCGGATATGAAGAGACCCAGTACTTC,CASSFLTSGYEETQYF
TRBV5-4,-,TRBJ2-5,-,14,TGTGCCAGCAGCTTGGCTCAGGACCAAGAGACCCAGTACTTC,CASSLAQDQETQYF
TRBV5-4,-,TRBJ2-3,-,14,TGTGCCAGCAGCTTACCCAGCGAGGCAGATACGCAGTATTTT,CASSLPSEADTQYF
TRBV7-6,many,TRBJ2-7,-,14,TGTGCCAGCAGCACCGAGGGATGGCCCTACGAGCAGTACTTC,CASSTEGWPYEQYF
TRBV2,-,TRBJ2-3,-,15,TGTGCCAGCAGTGTGGCGGGGCGCCTTGGAGATACGCAGTATTTT,CASSVAGRLGDTQYF
TRBV27,few,TRBJ2-7,TRBD1,14,TGTGCCAGCAGACACTTGACAGGGGAGTACGAGCAGTACTTC,CASRHLTGEYEQYF
TRBV19,few,TRBJ2-1,-,17,TGTGCCAGTAGAGCCCCTCGTGGAGGGGTACCATACAATGAGCAGTTCTTC,CASRAPRGGVPYNEQFF
TRBV20-1,-,TRBJ2-7,TRBD1,13,TGCAGTGCTCAGACAGGGGTCTCCTACGAGCAGTACTTC,CSAQTGVSYEQYF
TRBV12-3/TRBV12-4,-,TRBJ1-1,-,13,TGTGCCAGCATCCACGGCGCGAACACTGAAGCTTTCTTT,CASIHGANTEAFF
TRBV5-5,-,TRBJ2-7,-,14,TGTGCCAGCAGCTTGGGGACATGGACCTACGAGCAGTACTTC,CASSLGTWTYEQYF
TRBV7-8,few,TRBJ1-5,TRBD1,16,TGTGCCAGCAGCTCCGAAGGACAGGGAGCACATCAGCCCCAGCATTTT,CASSSEGQGAHQPQHF
TRBV2,few,TRBJ2-1,-,11,TGTGCCAGCAACACAGGGCTTGAGCAGTTCTTC,CASNTGLEQFF
TRBV7-6,many,TRBJ2-1,TRBD1,13,TGTGCCAGCAGCTTCAGGGACAGCAATGAGCAGTTCTTC,CASSFRDSNEQFF
TRBV6-1,few,TRBJ2-7,TRBD2,13,TGTGCCAGCAGTGAGGGACTAACCTACGAGCAGTACTTC,CASSEGLTYEQYF
TRBV10-2,few,TRBJ2-3,TRBD2,15,TGCGCCAGCAAAAAACTAGCGGAAAGCACAGATACGCAGTATTTT,CASKKLAESTDTQYF
TRBV15,once,TRBJ2-5,TRBD2,16,TGTGCCACCAGCAGAGACAGCGGGGGCCCTCAAGAGACCCAGTACTTC,CATSRDSGGPQETQYF
TRBV2,-,TRBJ1-5,-,16,TGTGCCAGCAAGGGCAGACCCACCGATACAGGTCAGCCCCAGCATTTT,CASKGRPTDTGQPQHF
TRBV6-2/TRBV6-3,-,TRBJ1-5,-,15,TGTGCCAGCAGTTCAGTTACGGAGGGCAATCAGCCCCAGCGTTTT,CASSSVTEGNQPQRF
TRBV27,-,TRBJ1-1,-,15,TGTGCCAGCAGTTCCTTTACAGGCCGTAACACTGAAGCTTTCTTT,CASSSFTGRNTEAFF
TRBV6-5,-,TRBJ1-1,-,16,TGTGCCAGCAGGTTCACCGGGCCTTTAAATCCGAATGAAGCTTTCTTT,CASRFTGPLNPNEAFF
TRBV10-3,-,TRBJ1-1,-,13,TGTGCCATTACGTGGGGTATAGTCACTGAAGCTTTCTTT,CAITWGIVTEAFF
TRBV10-3,few,TRBJ2-6,TRBD1,14,TGTGCCATCAGTCCAGGGGGTGGGGCCAACGTCCTGACTTTC,CAISPGGGANVLTF
TRBV7-6,few,TRBJ2-1,-,18,TGTGCCAGCAGCCTGGCCGCTTTTCCGGGGAGCTCCTACAATGAGCAGTTCTTC,CASSLAAFPGSSYNEQFF
TRBV5-4,-,TRBJ2-5,TRBD2,17,TGTGCCAGCAGCTCCGGGGCTAGCGGGGGCCCCCAAGAGACCCAGTACTTC,CASSSGASGGPQETQYF
TRBV7-3,-,TRBJ2-1,TRBD2,18,TGTGCCAGCAGCCAAAGAGCTAGCGGGGGGTTCTCCTACAATGAGCAGTTCTTC,CASSQRASGGFSYNEQFF
TRBV7-2,many,TRBJ2-5,-,15,TGTGCCAGCAGCTTGTACTTCGTGTCGTCGGGGGACCAGTACTTC,CASSLYFVSSGDQYF
TRBV5-5,-,TRBJ2-1,TRBD1,14,TGTGCCAGCAGCTTCGGACAGGGAAGCGATGAGCAGTTCTTC,CASSFGQGSDEQFF
TRBV5-4,few,TRBJ2-2,-,16,TGTGCCAGCAGCGCCCCCGTAGGAACGGTCACCGGGGAGCTGTTTTTT,CASSAPVGTVTGELFF
TRBV2,-,TRBJ2-5,-,13,TGTGCCAGCAGTGATAAGATTCAAGAGACCCAGTACTTC,CASSDKIQETQYF
TRBV9,-,TRBJ2-5,TRBD2,14,TGTGCCAGCAGCTTTCGGACTAGCGAAGAGACCCAGTACTTC,CASSFRTSEETQYF